The 4 T cell receptor beta chains listed next were all sequenced from one sample in a study of T cells in narcolepsy. The protocol was immunoSEQ multiplex PCR, while the TCRdb copy is restricted to in-frame clones and leaves out a portion. The sample includes 25,000 to 30,000 clones, about four fifths of them seen just once. Sequences were obtained from CD45RA- memory CD4+ T cells from PBMCs. These receptors were obtained from a human donor with narcolepsy.

The J gene is TRBJ2-2, the V gene TRBV27, with 9 bases identical to TRBD2. Trimming took 8 bases from V and 6 from J; bases not matched to a gene: 10. In germline, CDR1 is MNHEY, CDR2 SMNVEV (reference sequence). The CDR3 is made up of 15 amino acids. DNA for the CDR3: TGTGCCAGCCGCCTGCCGGGACTAGCTCCCGGGGAGCTGTTTTTT. It codes for CASRLPGLAPGELFF.

The chain combines TRBV7-2 with TRBJ1-2; 9 nucleotides match TRBD1. Germline assignment: CDR1 SGHTA and CDR2 FQGNSA. The V gene end was trimmed by 5 bases and the J gene end by 0 bases; junction bases not matched to a gene: 7. CDR3 length equals 16 residues. For the CDR3, the DNA is TGTGCCAGCAGCCAACAGAGGACAGGGGCTAACTATGGCTACACCTTC. Translation gives CASSQQRTGANYGYTF. Based on the CDR3 plus reference TRBV7-2 and TRBJ1-2, the full variable domain is GAGVSQSPSNKVTEKGKDVELRCDPISGHTALYWYRQSLGQGLEFLIYFQGNSAPDKSGLPSDRFSAERTGGSVSTLTIQRTQQEDSAVYLCASSQQRTGANYGYTFGSGTRLTVV.

The V call is TRBV19, the J call TRBJ2-2; D possibly uses TRBD1 or TRBD2 (6 bases each). The CDR3 is 15 residues long. Germline loops: CDR1 LNHDA, CDR2 SQIVND (reference sequence). V dropped 3 bases and J dropped 2 bases, with 10 bases sitting between them. CDR3 residues: CASSIKGGNTGELFF. CDR3 coding DNA: TGTGCCAGTAGTATCAAGGGGGGAAACACCGGGGAGCTGTTTTTT.

The V call is TRBV13, the J call TRBJ2-1; 10 bases fit TRBD1. CDR3 size: 15 residues. The germline CDR1 and CDR2 sequences are PRHDT and FYEKMQ (reference sequence). With 5 bases clipped from V and 2 bases from J, the junction kept 3 bases outside the gene matches. The CDR3 DNA is TGTGCCAGCAGCCAGGGGACAGGGGCCTACAATGAGCAGTTCTTC. Its protein product is CASSQGTGAYNEQFF. The full variable domain, rest sourced from reference TRBV13 and TRBJ2-1, is AAGVIQSPRHLIKEKRETATLKCYPIPRHDTVYWYQQGPGQDPQFLISFYEKMQSDKGSIPDRFSAQQFSDYHSELNMSSLELGDSALYFCASSQGTGAYNEQFFGPGTRLTVL.